This TCR beta chain was recorded in a study of CD8 T cells in ankylosing spondylitis (TCRdb year 2017). Background on the whole study: The study profiled T cell receptor beta repertoires in healthy donors and ankylosing spondylitis patients to find disease-linked TCR variants. The full study cohort was made up of about 25 ankylosing spondylitis patients and about a hundred healthy donors. Peripheral blood was sampled, and synovial fluid was additionally collected from ankylosing spondylitis patients. Paper-wide results and their limitations: Some motif variants were previously reported in synovial fluid and blood of reactive arthritis patients, suggesting common disease-initiation mechanisms. In peripheral blood, the disease-linked clones were found at relatively low frequencies and had a CD8+ phenotype. The disease-linked clones were reported to be significantly enriched in matched synovial fluid samples from ankylosing spondylitis patients. Blood from ankylosing spondylitis patients appeared to be characterized by a TCR beta motif made up of under 10 highly homologous amino acid variants.

Comment on this clonotype: It has no known antigen specificity. The junction and the germline gene differ at one end; a read error may be behind it.

The sequencer listed for this sample is Illumina HiSeq 2500. TCR beta libraries were prepared by quantitative 5'-RACE with molecular barcodes. The original methods were these. To identify disease-linked TCR variants, a new computational method was used, one built on a probabilistic model of VDJ rearrangement. Clones were called with MiXCR by TCRdb after fastp trimmed the public reads at Q25, and only in-frame beta chains were retained. Records with the same CDR3 protein are collapsed into one entry carrying the most frequent genes and DNA. The V and J calls shown here were made by TCRdb, not taken from the authors' results. Recorded for this sample are a few hundred thousand distinct CDR3 sequences; roughly a tenth of them occurred a single time. The biggest ten clones account for less than 7.5% of the sample. The sequence was collected from a male donor with ankylosing spondylitis or in good health (not recorded which). Material for sequencing was blood, either unsorted or a sorted T cell fraction (not recorded which).

The encoded CDR3 is CCAGGTGVRINLYEQYF. DNA sequence: TGCTGTGCTGGCGGGACAGGGGTACGAATAAACCTTTACGAGCAGTACTTC. The rearrangement combines TRBV20-1 with TRBJ2-7; 10 bases in the junction line up with TRBD1. The cysteine opens and the phenylalanine closes a CDR3 of 17 amino acids. Left in the record is the CDR3 DNA by itself, 51 bases read in frame from the first base. In the germline V gene (reference sequence), CDR1 corresponds to DFQATT and CDR2 to SNEGSKA.